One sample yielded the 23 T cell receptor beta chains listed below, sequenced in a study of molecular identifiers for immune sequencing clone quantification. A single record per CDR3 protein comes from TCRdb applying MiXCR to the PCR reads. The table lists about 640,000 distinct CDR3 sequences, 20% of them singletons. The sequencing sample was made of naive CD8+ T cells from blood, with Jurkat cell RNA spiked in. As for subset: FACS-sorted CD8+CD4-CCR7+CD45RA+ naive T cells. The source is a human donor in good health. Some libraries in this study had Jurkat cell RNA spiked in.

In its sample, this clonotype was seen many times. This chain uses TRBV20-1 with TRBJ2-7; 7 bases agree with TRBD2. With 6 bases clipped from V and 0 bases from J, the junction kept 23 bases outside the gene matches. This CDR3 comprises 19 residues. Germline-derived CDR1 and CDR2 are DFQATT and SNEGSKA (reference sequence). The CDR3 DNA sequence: TGCAGTGCAAAGTCGGGTGTGGGCCTGACTAGCTATTACTCCTACGAGCAGTACTTC. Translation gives CSAKSGVGLTSYYSYEQYF.

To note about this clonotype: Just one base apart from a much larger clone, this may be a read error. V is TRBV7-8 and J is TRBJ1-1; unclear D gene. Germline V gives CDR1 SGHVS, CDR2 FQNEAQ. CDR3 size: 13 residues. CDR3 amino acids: CATGDTWGTETFF. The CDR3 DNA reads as TGTGCCACGGGAGACACTTGGGGAACTGAAACTTTCTTT.

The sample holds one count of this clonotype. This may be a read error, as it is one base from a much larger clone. The CDR3 region is CSAGYPGQGQYQETQYF. In nucleotides, the CDR3 is TGCAGTGCTGGATATCCGGGACAGGGGCAGTACCAAGAGACCCAGTACTTC. The chain links TRBV20-1 to TRBJ2-5; TRBD1 agrees at 10 bases. Germline-derived CDR1 and CDR2 are DFQATT and SNEGSKA (reference sequence). Trimming took 5 bases from V and 0 from J; bases not matched to a gene: 12. The CDR3 is 17 residues long.

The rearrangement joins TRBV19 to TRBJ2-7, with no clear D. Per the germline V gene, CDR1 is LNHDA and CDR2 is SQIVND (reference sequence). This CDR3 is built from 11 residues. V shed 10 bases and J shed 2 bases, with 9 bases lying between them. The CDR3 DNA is TGTGCCACCTCCTGGACCTACGAGCAGTACTTC. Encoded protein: CATSWTYEQYF. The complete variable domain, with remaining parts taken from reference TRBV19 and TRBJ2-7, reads DGGITQSPKYLFRKEGQNVTLSCEQNLNHDAMYWYRQDPGQGLRLIYYSQIVNDFQKGDIAEGYSVSREKKESFPLTVTSAQKNPTAFYLCATSWTYEQYFGPGTRLTVT.

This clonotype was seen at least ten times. The DNA of the CDR3 is TGCGCCAGCAGCCAAGATCTTTTAGCGGTGAACACCGGGGAGCTGTTTTTT. Protein product: CASSQDLLAVNTGELFF. The chain recombines TRBV4-3 with TRBJ2-2, with TRBD2 as a possible D gene (6 bases). Germline assignment: CDR1 LGHNA and CDR2 YSLEER. The V gene lost 0 bases and the J gene lost 1 base, with 12 bases spanning the gap. This CDR3 is built from 17 residues.

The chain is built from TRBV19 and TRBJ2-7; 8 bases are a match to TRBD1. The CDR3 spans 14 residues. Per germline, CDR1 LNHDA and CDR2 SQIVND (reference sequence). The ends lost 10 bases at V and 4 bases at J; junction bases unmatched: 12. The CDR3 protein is CATAFRTGGYEQYF. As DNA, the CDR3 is TGTGCCACCGCATTTCGTACAGGGGGGTACGAGCAGTACTTC.

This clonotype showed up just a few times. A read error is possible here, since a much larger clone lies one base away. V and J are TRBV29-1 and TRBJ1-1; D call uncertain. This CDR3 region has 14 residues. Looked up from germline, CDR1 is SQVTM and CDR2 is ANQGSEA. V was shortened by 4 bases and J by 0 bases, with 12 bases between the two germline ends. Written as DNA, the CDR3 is TGCAGCGTTGGAGAAGGGCAGATGAACACTGAAGCTTTCTTT. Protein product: CSVGEGQMNTEAFF.

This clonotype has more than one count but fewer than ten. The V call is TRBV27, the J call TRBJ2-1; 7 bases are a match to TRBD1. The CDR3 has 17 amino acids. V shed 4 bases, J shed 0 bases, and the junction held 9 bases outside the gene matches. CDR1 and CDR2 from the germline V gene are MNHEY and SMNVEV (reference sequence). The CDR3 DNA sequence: TGTGCCAGCAGTTCCCTTAACAGGGGCACCTCCTACAATGAGCAGTTCTTC. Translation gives CASSSLNRGTSYNEQFF.

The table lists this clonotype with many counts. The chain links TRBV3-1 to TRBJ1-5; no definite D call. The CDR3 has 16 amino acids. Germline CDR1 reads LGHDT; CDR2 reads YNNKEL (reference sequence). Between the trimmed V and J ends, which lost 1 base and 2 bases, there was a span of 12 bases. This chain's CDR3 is CASSQGFSFGNQPQHF. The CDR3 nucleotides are TGTGCCAGCAGCCAAGGATTTAGTTTTGGCAATCAGCCCCAGCATTTT.

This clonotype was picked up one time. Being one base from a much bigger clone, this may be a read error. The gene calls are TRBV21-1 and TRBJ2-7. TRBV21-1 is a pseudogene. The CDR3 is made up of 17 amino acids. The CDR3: CASSNQKKRLAPTKQHF. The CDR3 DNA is TGTGCCAGCAGCAACCAAAAGAAACGACTAGCTCCTACGAAGCAGCACTTC.

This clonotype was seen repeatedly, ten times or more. In nucleotides, the CDR3 is TGCAGCGTTGAAGAGTCTGGGCACCACAATGAGCAGTTCTTC. It codes for CSVEESGHHNEQFF. The chain links TRBV29-1 to TRBJ2-1, with D hard to call. Germline CDR1 is SQVTM and CDR2 is ANQGSEA. The CDR3 runs to 14 residues. With 0 bases removed from V and 5 bases from J, the gap between germline ends came to 11 bases.

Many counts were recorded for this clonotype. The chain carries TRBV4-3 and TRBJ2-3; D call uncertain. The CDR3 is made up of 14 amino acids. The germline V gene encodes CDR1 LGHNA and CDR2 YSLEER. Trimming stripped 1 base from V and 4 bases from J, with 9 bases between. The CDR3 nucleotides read TGCGCCAGCAGCCAAGGGGCCCCTTCAGATACGCAGTATTTT. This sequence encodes CASSQGAPSDTQYF.

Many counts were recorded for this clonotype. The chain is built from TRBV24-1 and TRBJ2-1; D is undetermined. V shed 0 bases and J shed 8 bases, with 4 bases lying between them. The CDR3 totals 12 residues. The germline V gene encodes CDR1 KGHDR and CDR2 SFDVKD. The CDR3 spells CATSDLVDEQFF. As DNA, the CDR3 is TGTGCCACCAGTGATTTGGTCGATGAGCAGTTCTTC.

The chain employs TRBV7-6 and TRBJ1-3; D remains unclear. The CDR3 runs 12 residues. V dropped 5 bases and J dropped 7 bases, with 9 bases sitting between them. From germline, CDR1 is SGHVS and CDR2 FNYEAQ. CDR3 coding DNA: TGTGCCAGCAGCCCGATGGGTAACACCATATATTTT. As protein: CASSPMGNTIYF.

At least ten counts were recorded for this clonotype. The CDR3 loop is CAWATGSQETQYF. CDR3 bases: TGTGCCTGGGCGACAGGGAGTCAGGAGACCCAGTACTTC. The V call is TRBV30, the J call TRBJ2-5, with TRBD1 matching over 7 bases. The CDR3 contains 13 residues. V dropped 5 bases and J dropped 5; count of bases not matched to a gene: 8. The germline V gene has CDR1 GTSNPN and CDR2 SVGIG (reference sequence).

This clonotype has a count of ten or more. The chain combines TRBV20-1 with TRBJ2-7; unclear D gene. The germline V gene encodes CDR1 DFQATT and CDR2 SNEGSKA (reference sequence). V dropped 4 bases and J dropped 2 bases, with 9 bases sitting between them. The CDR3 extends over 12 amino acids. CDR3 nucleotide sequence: TGCAGTGCTACCCAAATACCCTACGAGCAGTACTTC. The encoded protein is CSATQIPYEQYF.

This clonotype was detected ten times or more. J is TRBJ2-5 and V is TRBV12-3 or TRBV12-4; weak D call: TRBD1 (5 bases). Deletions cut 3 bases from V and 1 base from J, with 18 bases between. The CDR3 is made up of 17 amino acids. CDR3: CASSLFLSLGVQETQYF. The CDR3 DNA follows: TGTGCCAGCAGTTTGTTTCTCTCCCTAGGGGTCCAAGAGACCCAGTACTTC.

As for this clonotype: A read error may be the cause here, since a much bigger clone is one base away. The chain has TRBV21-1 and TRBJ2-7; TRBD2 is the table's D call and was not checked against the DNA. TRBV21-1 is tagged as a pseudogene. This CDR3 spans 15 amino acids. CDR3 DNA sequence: TGTGCCAGCAGCAACGGACTAGCGGGATATGACGAGCAGTACTTC. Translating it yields CASSNGLAGYDEQYF.

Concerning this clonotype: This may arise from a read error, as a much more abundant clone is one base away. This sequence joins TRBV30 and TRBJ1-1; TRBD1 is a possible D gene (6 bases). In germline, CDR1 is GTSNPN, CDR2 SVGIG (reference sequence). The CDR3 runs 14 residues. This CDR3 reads CAWTMARGSTKAFF. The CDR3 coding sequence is TGTGCCTGGACGATGGCCAGGGGCTCCACTAAAGCTTTCTTT.

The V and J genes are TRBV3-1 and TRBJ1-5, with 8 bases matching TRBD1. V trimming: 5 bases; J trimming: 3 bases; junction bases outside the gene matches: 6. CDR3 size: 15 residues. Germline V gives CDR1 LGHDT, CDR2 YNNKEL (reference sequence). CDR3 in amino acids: CASSDQGAYNQPQHF. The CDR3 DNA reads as TGTGCCAGCAGCGATCAGGGGGCTTACAATCAGCCCCAGCATTTT. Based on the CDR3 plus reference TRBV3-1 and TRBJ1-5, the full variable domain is DTAVSQTPKYLVTQMGNDKSIKCEQNLGHDTMYWYKQDSKKFLKIMFSYNNKELIINETVPNRFSPKSPDKAHLNLHINSLELGDSAVYFCASSDQGAYNQPQHFGDGTRLSIL.

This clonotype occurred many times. CDR3 in DNA: TGTGCCAGCAGCTTAGTTACGCAGGGCCAGGCCAAAAACATTCAGTACTTC. Its translation is CASSLVTQGQAKNIQYF. The chain has TRBV7-8 and TRBJ2-4; possibly TRBD1 for D (5 bases). This CDR3 region has 17 residues. Per germline, CDR1 SGHVS and CDR2 FQNEAQ. Between the trimmed V and J ends, which lost 1 base and 1 base, there was a span of 14 bases.

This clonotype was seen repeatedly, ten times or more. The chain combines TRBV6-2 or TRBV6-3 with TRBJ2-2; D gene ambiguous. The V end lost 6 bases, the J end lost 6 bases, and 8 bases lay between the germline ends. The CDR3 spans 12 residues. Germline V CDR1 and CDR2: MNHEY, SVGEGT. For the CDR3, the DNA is TGTGCCAGCAGAATTGGTGCCGGGGAGCTGTTTTTT. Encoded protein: CASRIGAGELFF.

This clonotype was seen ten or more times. CDR3: CASSHRGDSTDTQYF. The CDR3, as DNA: TGTGCCAGCAGTCACCGTGGGGACAGCACAGATACGCAGTATTTT. The V and J genes are TRBV12-3 or TRBV12-4 and TRBJ2-3; D is perhaps TRBD1 or TRBD2 (5 bases each). CDR3 length: 15 residues. V was shortened by 5 bases and J by 0 bases, with 12 bases between the two germline ends.